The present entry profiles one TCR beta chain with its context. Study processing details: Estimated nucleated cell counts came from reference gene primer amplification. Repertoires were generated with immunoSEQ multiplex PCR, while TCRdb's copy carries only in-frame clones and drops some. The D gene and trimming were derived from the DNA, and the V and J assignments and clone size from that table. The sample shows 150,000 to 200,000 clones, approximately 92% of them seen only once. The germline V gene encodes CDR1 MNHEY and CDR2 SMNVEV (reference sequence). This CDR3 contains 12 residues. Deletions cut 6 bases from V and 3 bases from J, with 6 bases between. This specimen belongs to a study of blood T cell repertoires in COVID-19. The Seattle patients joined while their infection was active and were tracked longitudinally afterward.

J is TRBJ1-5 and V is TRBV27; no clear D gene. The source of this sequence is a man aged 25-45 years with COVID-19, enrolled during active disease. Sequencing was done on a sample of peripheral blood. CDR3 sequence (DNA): TGTGCCAGCAGCTCCGTCAATCAGCCCCAGCATTTT. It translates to CASSSVNQPQHF.